Sequencing of this T cell receptor beta chain was carried out in a study of blood T cell repertoires in COVID-19. Between the trimmed V and J ends, which lost 5 bases and 0 bases, there was a span of 17 bases. Germline loops: CDR1 SGHTA, CDR2 FQGNSA. The CDR3 sequence is 16 residues long. Clones were read by immunoSEQ multiplex PCR, and TCRdb kept only the in-frame ones, dropping some. Here the sample spans over 60,000 clones, roughly nine tenths being singletons. The sequence derives from a woman between 50 and 59 years old with active COVID-19. What was sequenced was peripheral blood. The chain carries TRBV7-2 and TRBJ2-7, with D possibly TRBD1 on 5 matching bases. For the CDR3, the DNA is TGTGCCAGCAGCCAACAAATTGGGGCGAGCTCCTACGAGCAGTACTTC. Encoded protein: CASSQQIGASSYEQYF.